The 20 T cell receptor beta chains below all came from one sample that was sequenced in a study of blood T cell repertoires in COVID-19. The protocol was immunoSEQ multiplex PCR, while the TCRdb copy is restricted to in-frame clones and leaves out a portion. The sample records some 160,000 clones, 65% to 85% being singletons. Sequences were obtained from peripheral blood. The origin of the receptors is a woman aged 45-60 years with acute or convalescent COVID-19.

V is TRBV5-1 and J is TRBJ2-7; D may be TRBD1 (5 bases). The CDR3 totals 14 residues. Germline values: CDR1 SGHRS, CDR2 YFSETQ. V lost 3 bases, J lost 5 bases, and 15 bases lay in between. The CDR3 DNA reads as TGCGCCAGCAGCTCTACCTCATGGACAAACGAGCAGTACTTC. It translates to CASSSTSWTNEQYF.

This clone was counted once. The chain carries TRBV19 and TRBJ1-2; D gene uncertain. The germline CDR1 and CDR2 sequences are LNHDA and SQIVND (reference sequence). The V and J ends lost 3 bases and 4 bases respectively, with 12 bases between them. This CDR3 contains 14 residues. In nucleotides, the CDR3 is TGTGCCAGTAGTATTTTCCCAGAATCCTATGGCTACACCTTC. This encodes CASSIFPESYGYTF. The entire variable domain, with the rest obtained from reference TRBV19 and TRBJ1-2, is as follows: DGGITQSPKYLFRKEGQNVTLSCEQNLNHDAMYWYRQDPGQGLRLIYYSQIVNDFQKGDIAEGYSVSREKKESFPLTVTSAQKNPTAFYLCASSIFPESYGYTFGSGTRLTVV.

A few counts support this clone. The chain uses TRBV7-3 and TRBJ2-3; TRBD2 might be the D (5 bases). Trimming took off 4 bases at V and 4 bases at J, with 12 bases between the two ends. CDR3 size: 14 residues. The germline CDR1 and CDR2 sequences are SGHTA and FQGTGA. The CDR3 here is CASSSTSIADTQYF. Here the CDR3 DNA reads TGTGCCAGCAGCTCTACTAGTATCGCAGATACGCAGTATTTT.

The chain carries TRBV6-5 and TRBJ2-7; 11 nucleotides agree with TRBD2. This CDR3 is built from 16 residues. Unmatched junction bases numbered 1, after V lost 0 bases and J lost 0 bases. Germline lookup yields CDR1 MNHEY and CDR2 SVGAGI. The CDR3: CASSYSSGGASYEQYF. The CDR3, as DNA: TGTGCCAGCAGTTACTCTAGCGGGGGGGCCTCCTACGAGCAGTACTTC.

Regarding this clone: Other DNA variants within this sample encode the same CDR3. The chain employs TRBV5-1 and TRBJ2-3; 10 positions agree with TRBD2. V lost 2 bases to trimming and J lost 2 bases; unmatched junction nucleotides: 5. The CDR3 runs 16 residues. Germline V CDR1 and CDR2: SGHRS, YFSETQ. CDR3 sequence: CASSLGLAGDTDTQYF. DNA of the CDR3: TGCGCCAGCAGCTTAGGTCTAGCGGGGGACACAGATACGCAGTATTTT.

CDR3: CATRDSNSGNTIYF. DNA for the CDR3: TGTGCCACCCGGGACTCCAACTCTGGAAACACCATATATTTT. This chain uses TRBV19 with TRBJ1-3, with D tentatively TRBD1 (5 bases). The CDR3 totals 14 residues. Trimming cost V 10 bases and J 0 bases, with 13 bases left between them. Germline V gives CDR1 LNHDA, CDR2 SQIVND (reference sequence).

This chain connects TRBV3-1 (or the pseudogene TRBV3-2) to TRBJ1-2; 9 positions match TRBD1. Germline loops: CDR1 LGHDT, CDR2 YNNKEL (reference sequence). V was pared by 5 bases and J by 5 bases, with 12 bases of the junction left unmatched. The CDR3 covers 16 residues. CDR3 in amino acids: CASSYGTGPTSYGYTF. The CDR3 region has the DNA TGTGCCAGCAGCTACGGGACAGGGCCGACCAGTTATGGCTACACCTTC.

Only a few counts were recorded for this clone. The CDR3 loop is CAISPTLGTGGEQYF. The CDR3 nucleotides read TGTGCCATCAGCCCTACCCTGGGGACAGGGGGCGAGCAGTACTTC. This chain joins TRBV10-3 and TRBJ2-7; TRBD1 matches 11 bases. Germline V gene sequence: CDR1 ENHRY, CDR2 SYGVKD. J lost 6 bases, V lost 6 bases, and 10 bases had no gene match. This CDR3 spans 15 amino acids.

The rearrangement links TRBV7-2 to TRBJ2-7; a weak D match, TRBD1 (5 bases). Trimming pared 10 bases from V and 2 bases from J, leaving 18 bases between. CDR3 length: 14 residues. Germline lookup yields CDR1 SGHTA and CDR2 FQGNSA. CDR3 bases: TGTGCCACCGGCACACCGCAGGGTCCCTACGAGCAGTACTTC. It codes for CATGTPQGPYEQYF.

The rearrangement uses TRBV6-5 and TRBJ2-5, with 10 bases fitting TRBD2. The V segment lost 7 bases and the J segment 5 bases; nucleotides outside the gene matches: 10. This CDR3 is built from 15 residues. The V gene's germline CDR1 is MNHEY and CDR2 SVGAGI. The CDR3 loop is CASISGGAGMETQYF. CDR3 coding DNA: TGTGCCAGCATAAGCGGGGGGGCTGGGATGGAGACCCAGTACTTC.

This clone was picked up a small number of times. The gene calls are TRBV5-6 and TRBJ2-3, with D tentatively TRBD1 (6 bases). The length of the CDR3 is 14 residues. The germline V and J ends were trimmed by 0 bases and 2 bases, with 7 bases remaining between them. Germline V lookup: CDR1 SGHDT, CDR2 YYEEEE. CDR3 amino acids: CASSLGQDTDTQYF. The CDR3 DNA follows: TGTGCCAGCAGCTTGGGACAGGACACAGATACGCAGTATTTT.

The chain links TRBV7-2 to TRBJ1-2, with no clear D. Deletions cut 2 bases from V and 2 bases from J, with 6 bases between. The germline V gene has CDR1 SGHTA and CDR2 FQGNSA. The CDR3 runs 13 residues. CDR3 nucleotides: TGTGCCAGCAGCTTAAACAGAAACTATGGCTACACCTTC. Protein product: CASSLNRNYGYTF.

The chain joins TRBV18 to TRBJ2-5; 8 positions agree with TRBD1. The germline V gene encodes CDR1 KGHSH and CDR2 LQKENI. The V and J ends lost 4 bases and 3 bases, in that order; junction bases with no gene match: 10. The CDR3 runs to 16 residues. Written as DNA, the CDR3 is TGTGCCAGCTCACTTCAGATTGGACAGGGTGAAGAGACCCAGTACTTC. Translated: CASSLQIGQGEETQYF.

The CDR3 loop reads CASSLFSGGPLEQFF. For the CDR3, the DNA is TGTGCCAGCAGTTTATTTAGCGGGGGGCCCCTGGAGCAGTTCTTC. The chain joins TRBV28 to TRBJ2-1; TRBD2 matches 10 bases. The V gene's germline CDR1 is MDHEN and CDR2 SYDVKM. Trimming removed 1 base from V and 10 bases from J; junction bases left unmatched: 7. The CDR3 length is 15 residues.

This clone was recorded once. This chain joins TRBV11-2 and TRBJ1-1; D is unclear. V was clipped by 3 bases and J by 6 bases, with 5 bases between them. CDR1 is SGHAT, CDR2 FQNNGV, per germline. CDR3 length: 11 amino acids. The CDR3 DNA reads as TGTGCCAGCAGCTTGCGGTCTGAAGCTTTCTTT. Protein product: CASSLRSEAFF.

The V and J genes are TRBV6-5 and TRBJ2-1; the match to TRBD1 covers 12 bases. The CDR3 has 15 residues. Germline V gives CDR1 MNHEY, CDR2 SVGAGI. V was pared by 5 bases and J by 7 bases, with 6 bases of the junction left unmatched. CDR3 in amino acids: CASSRPGQGANEQFF. The DNA for the CDR3 is TGTGCCAGCAGTCGACCGGGACAGGGGGCGAATGAGCAGTTCTTC.

This sequence joins TRBV6-5 and TRBJ1-6; D is uncertain. V gave up 2 bases and J gave up 8 bases, with 13 bases separating them. Germline V gene lookup returns CDR1 MNHEY and CDR2 SVGAGI. The CDR3 extends over 15 amino acids. For the CDR3, the DNA is TGTGCCAGCAGTTACGGGCGATCCACCTATTCACCCCTCCACTTT. Translated: CASSYGRSTYSPLHF.

The chain recombines TRBV5-1 with TRBJ1-2; the D is unclear. This CDR3 is built from 16 residues. Germline V CDR1 and CDR2: SGHRS, YFSETQ. V lost 4 bases and J lost 4, with 20 bases in between. Here the CDR3 DNA reads TGCGCCAGCAGCCCCCGAGCCGGGTCGGGAGGCTATGGCTACACCTTC. Translated, it gives CASSPRAGSGGYGYTF.

The sample holds a few counts of this clone. This chain uses TRBV9 with TRBJ2-7; the D gene is possibly TRBD2 (6 bases). Between the trimmed V and J ends, which lost 3 bases and 6 bases, there was a span of 10 bases. The CDR3 runs 12 residues. The germline V gene has CDR1 SGDLS and CDR2 YYNGEE. The CDR3 spells CASSGNGGEQYF. In nucleotides, the CDR3 is TGTGCCAGCAGCGGTAACGGGGGCGAGCAGTACTTC.

V and J are TRBV19 and TRBJ2-4, with 7 bases identical to TRBD2. The germline gives CDR1 LNHDA, CDR2 SQIVND (reference sequence). The CDR3 contains 17 residues. Trimming cost V 6 bases and J 7 bases; bases outside gene matches: 18. As DNA, the CDR3 is TGTGCCAGTAGGCAAGACCAGGGAGGGCTGAGCGCTAACATTCAGTACTTC. Its translation is CASRQDQGGLSANIQYF.